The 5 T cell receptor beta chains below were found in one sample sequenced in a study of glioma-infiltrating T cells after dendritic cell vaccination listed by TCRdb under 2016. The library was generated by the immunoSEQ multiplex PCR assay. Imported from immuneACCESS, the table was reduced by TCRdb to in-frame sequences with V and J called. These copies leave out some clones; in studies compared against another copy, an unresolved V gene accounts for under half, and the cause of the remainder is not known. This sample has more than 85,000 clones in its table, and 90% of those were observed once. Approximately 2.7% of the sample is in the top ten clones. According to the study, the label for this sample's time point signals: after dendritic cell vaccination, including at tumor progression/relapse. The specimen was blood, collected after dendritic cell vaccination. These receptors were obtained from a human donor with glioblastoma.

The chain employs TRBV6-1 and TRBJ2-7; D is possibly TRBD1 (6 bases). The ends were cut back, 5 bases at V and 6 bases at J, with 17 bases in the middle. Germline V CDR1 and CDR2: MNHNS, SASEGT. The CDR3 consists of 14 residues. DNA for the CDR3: TGTGCCAGCAGTATTCTACAGGGAAATAGCGAGCAGTACTTC. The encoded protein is CASSILQGNSEQYF.

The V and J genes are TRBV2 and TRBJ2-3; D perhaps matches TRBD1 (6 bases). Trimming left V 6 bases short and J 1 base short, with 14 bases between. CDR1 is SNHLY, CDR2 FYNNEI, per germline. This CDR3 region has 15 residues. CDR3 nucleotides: TGTGCCAGCAGATTACAGGGTCGCGGCACAGATACGCAGTATTTT. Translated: CASRLQGRGTDTQYF.

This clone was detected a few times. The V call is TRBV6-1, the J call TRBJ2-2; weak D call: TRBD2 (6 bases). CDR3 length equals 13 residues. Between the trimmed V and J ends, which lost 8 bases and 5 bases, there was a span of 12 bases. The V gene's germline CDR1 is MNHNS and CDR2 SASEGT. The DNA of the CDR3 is TGTGCCAGCGCGGAGGGTTTTACCGGGGAGCTGTTTTTT. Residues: CASAEGFTGELFF.

The chain's CDR3 is CASSFRSGVQETQYF. CDR3 DNA sequence: TGCGCCAGCAGCTTTCGTAGCGGGGTCCAAGAGACCCAGTACTTC. The V gene is TRBV5-1, the J gene TRBJ2-5; the match to TRBD2 covers 8 bases. The CDR3 is 15 residues long. The V gene end was trimmed by 2 bases and the J gene end by 1 base; junction bases not matched to a gene: 4. In germline, CDR1 is SGHRS, CDR2 YFSETQ.

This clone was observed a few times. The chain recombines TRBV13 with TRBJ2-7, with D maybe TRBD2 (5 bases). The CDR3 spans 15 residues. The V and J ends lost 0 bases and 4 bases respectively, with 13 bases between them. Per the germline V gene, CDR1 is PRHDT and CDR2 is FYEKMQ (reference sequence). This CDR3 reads CASSLGAADIYEQYF. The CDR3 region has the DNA TGTGCCAGCAGCTTAGGAGCGGCAGATATATACGAGCAGTACTTC.